The sequence of this T cell receptor beta chain was determined in a study of Ad26.COV2.S vaccination and SARS-CoV-2 variants. In germline, CDR1 is LNHDA, CDR2 SQIVND (reference sequence). The ends were cut back, 5 bases at V and 6 bases at J, with 11 bases in the middle. CDR3 length: 13 amino acids. The treatment denotes: some 19 received Ad26.COV2.S at low or high dose, single or two shots; roughly five received placebo; per-sample allocation not given. It was on day 63 after the first vaccine or placebo injection that samples were taken. Using immunoSEQ multiplex PCR, the repertoire was profiled, and TCRdb retains in-frame clones only, with some absent. The top ten clones hold 3.5% of a sample with approximately 420,000 clones, approximately 91% of them seen once.

The origin of this receptor is a person between 18 and 60 years old who received the Ad26.COV2.S COVID-19 vaccine or a placebo. This rearrangement joins TRBV19 to TRBJ2-1; D could derive from TRBD1 or TRBD2 (5 bases each). The sample was peripheral blood, taken in a trial of Ad26.COV2.S vaccine versus placebo. CDR3 loop: CASSRVGGNEQFF. The DNA for the CDR3 is TGTGCCAGTAGTCGGGTTGGGGGCAATGAGCAGTTCTTC. Full variable domain (outside the CDR3, taken from reference TRBV19 and TRBJ2-1): DGGITQSPKYLFRKEGQNVTLSCEQNLNHDAMYWYRQDPGQGLRLIYYSQIVNDFQKGDIAEGYSVSREKKESFPLTVTSAQKNPTAFYLCASSRVGGNEQFFGPGTRLTVL.